What follows is one T cell receptor beta chain and its context. What it binds is not known. The data were obtained in a study of cytomegalovirus exposure and HLA in healthy donors. General study results and limits: Presence/absence analyses treated sequencing depth as roughly uniform across donors. Sequencing likely caused a cluster of highly shared sequence variants.

V dropped 6 bases and J dropped 6 bases, with 14 bases sitting between them. This CDR3 region has 14 residues. Per germline, CDR1 MNHNS and CDR2 SASEGT. It was with 60 Vbeta and 13 Jbeta primers that the PCR ran. Repertoires were generated with immunoSEQ multiplex PCR, while TCRdb's copy carries only in-frame clones and drops some. The sample shows tens of thousands of clones, around half of them seen only once. Sequenced material: PBMCs. This receptor was identified in a middle-aged woman in good health and CMV-seropositive. This rearrangement joins TRBV6-1 to TRBJ1-4; D may be TRBD1 (5 bases). The CDR3, as DNA: TGTGCCAGCAGGGATAGCCCGGGGGATGAAAAACTGTTTTTT. It is translated as CASRDSPGDEKLFF.